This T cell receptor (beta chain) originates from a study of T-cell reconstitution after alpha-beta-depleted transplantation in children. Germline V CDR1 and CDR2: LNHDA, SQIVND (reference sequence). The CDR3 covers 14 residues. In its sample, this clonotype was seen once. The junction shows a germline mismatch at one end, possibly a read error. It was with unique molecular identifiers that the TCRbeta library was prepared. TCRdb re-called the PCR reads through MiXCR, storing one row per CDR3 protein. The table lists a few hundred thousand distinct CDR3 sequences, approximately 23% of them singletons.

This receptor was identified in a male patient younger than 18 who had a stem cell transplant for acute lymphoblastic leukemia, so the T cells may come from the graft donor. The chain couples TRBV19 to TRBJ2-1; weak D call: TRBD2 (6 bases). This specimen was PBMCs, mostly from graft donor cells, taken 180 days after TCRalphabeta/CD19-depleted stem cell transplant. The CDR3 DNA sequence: TGTGCCAGTAGACCGGGACTCTCCAACAATGAGCAGTTCTTC. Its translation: CASRPGLSNNEQFF.